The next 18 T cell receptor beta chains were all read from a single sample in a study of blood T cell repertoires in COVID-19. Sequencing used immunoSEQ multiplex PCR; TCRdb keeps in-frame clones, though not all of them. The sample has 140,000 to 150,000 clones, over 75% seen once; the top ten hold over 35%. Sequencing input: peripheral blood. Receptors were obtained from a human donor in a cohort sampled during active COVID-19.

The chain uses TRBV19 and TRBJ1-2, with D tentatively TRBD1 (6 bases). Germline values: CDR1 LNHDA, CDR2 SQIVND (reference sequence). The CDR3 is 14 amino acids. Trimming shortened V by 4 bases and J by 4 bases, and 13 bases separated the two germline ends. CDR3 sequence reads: CASSKTRTVYGYTF. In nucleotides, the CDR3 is TGTGCCAGTAGTAAGACCAGGACAGTCTATGGCTACACCTTC.

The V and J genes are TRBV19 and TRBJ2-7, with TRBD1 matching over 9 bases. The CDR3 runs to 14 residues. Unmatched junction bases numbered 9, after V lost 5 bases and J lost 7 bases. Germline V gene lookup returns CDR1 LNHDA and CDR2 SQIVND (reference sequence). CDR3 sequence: CASSRDRERGEQYF. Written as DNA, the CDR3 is TGTGCCAGTAGTCGGGACAGGGAGAGGGGAGAGCAGTACTTC. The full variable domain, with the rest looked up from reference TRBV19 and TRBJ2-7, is DGGITQSPKYLFRKEGQNVTLSCEQNLNHDAMYWYRQDPGQGLRLIYYSQIVNDFQKGDIAEGYSVSREKKESFPLTVTSAQKNPTAFYLCASSRDRERGEQYFGPGTRLTVT.

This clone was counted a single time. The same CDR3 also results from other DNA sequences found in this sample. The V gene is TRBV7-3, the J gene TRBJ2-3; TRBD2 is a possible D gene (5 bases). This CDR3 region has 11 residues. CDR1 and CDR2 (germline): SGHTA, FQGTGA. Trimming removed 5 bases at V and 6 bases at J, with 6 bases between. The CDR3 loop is CASSRGDTQYF. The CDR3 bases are TGTGCCAGCAGCCGCGGGGATACGCAGTATTTT.

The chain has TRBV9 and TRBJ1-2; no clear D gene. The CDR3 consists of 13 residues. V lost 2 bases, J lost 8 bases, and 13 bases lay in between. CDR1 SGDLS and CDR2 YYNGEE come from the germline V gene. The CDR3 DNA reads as TGTGCCAGCAGCGTTCTGAGCGGAGAGGGCTACACCTTC. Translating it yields CASSVLSGEGYTF.

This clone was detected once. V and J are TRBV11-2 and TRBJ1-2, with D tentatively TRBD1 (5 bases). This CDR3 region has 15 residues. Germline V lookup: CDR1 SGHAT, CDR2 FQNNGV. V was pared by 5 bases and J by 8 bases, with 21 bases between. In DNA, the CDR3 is TGTGCCAGCAGCCCTCTAAGGGGAGTAGGAGGGGGCTACACCTTC. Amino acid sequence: CASSPLRGVGGGYTF.

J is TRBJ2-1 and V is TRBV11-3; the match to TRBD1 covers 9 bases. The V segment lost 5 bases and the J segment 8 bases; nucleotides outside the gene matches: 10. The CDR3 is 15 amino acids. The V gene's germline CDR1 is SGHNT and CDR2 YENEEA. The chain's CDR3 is CASSLGTGYRDEQFF. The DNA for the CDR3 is TGTGCCAGCAGCCTCGGGACAGGGTACCGTGATGAGCAGTTCTTC.

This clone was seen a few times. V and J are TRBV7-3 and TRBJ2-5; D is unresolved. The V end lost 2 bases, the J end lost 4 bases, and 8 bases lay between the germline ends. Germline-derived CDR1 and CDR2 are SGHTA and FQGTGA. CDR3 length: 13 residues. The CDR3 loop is CASSLSPGETQYF. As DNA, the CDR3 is TGTGCCAGCAGCTTATCACCAGGAGAGACCCAGTACTTC.

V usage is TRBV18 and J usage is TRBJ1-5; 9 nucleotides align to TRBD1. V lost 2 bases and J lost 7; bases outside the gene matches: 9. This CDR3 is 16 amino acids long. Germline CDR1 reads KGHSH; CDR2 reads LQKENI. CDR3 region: CASSPTGQGGNQPQHF. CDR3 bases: TGTGCCAGCTCACCAACGGGACAGGGAGGGAACCAGCCCCAGCATTTT.

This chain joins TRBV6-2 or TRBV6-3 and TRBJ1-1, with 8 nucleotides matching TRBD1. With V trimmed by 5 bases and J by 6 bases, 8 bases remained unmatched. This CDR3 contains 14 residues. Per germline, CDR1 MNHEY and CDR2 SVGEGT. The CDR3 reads CASSRGGRGPEAFF. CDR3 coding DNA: TGTGCCAGCAGTCGTGGGGGCAGGGGGCCTGAAGCTTTCTTT.

CDR3 residues: CASSVVPGTNEKLFF. Written as DNA, the CDR3 is TGTGCCAGCAGCGTAGTACCAGGGACTAATGAAAAACTGTTTTTT. This sequence joins TRBV9 and TRBJ1-4; the D gene is possibly TRBD1 (5 bases). The CDR3 totals 15 residues. In germline, CDR1 is SGDLS, CDR2 YYNGEE. Trimming stripped 0 bases from V and 2 bases from J, with 8 bases between.

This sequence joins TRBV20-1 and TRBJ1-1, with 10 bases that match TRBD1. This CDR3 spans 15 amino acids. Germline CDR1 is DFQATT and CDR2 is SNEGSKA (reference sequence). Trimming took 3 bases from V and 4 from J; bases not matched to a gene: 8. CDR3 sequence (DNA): TGCAGTGCTAGTCCCGGGACAGGGGAATTCACTGAAGCTTTCTTT. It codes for CSASPGTGEFTEAFF.

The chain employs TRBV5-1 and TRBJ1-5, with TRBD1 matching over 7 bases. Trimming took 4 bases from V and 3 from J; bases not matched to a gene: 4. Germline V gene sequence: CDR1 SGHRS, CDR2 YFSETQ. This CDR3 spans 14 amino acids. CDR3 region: CASSLGTANQPQHF. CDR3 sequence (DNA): TGCGCCAGCAGCCTCGGGACAGCCAATCAGCCCCAGCATTTT.

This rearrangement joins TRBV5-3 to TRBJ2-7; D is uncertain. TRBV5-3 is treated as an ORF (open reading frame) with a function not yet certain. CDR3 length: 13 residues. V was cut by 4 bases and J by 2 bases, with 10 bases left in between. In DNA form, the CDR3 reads TGTGCCAGAAGCCGAGCTCCCGCCTACGAGCAGTACGTC. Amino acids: CARSRAPAYEQYV.

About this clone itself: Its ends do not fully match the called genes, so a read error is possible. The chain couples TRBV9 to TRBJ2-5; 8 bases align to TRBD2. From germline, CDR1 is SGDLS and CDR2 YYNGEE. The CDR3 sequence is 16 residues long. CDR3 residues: CASNVEGGGMQETQYF. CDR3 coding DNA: TGTGCCAGCAACGTAGAAGGCGGGGGGATGCAAGAGACCCAGTACTTC.

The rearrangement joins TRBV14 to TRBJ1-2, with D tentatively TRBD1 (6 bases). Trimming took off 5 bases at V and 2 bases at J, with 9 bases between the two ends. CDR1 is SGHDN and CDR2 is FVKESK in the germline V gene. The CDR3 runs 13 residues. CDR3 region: CASSFGQNYGYTF. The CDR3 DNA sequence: TGTGCCAGCAGCTTTGGACAGAACTATGGCTACACCTTC.

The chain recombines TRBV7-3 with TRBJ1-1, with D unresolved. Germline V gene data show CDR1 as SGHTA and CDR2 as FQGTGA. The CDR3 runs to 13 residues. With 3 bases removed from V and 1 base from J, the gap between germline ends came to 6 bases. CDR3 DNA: TGTGCCAGCAGCTTCGGGTCGAACACTGAAGCTTTCTTT. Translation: CASSFGSNTEAFF. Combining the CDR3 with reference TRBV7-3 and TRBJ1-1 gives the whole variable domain GAGVSQTPSNKVTEKGKYVELRCDPISGHTALYWYRQSLGQGPEFLIYFQGTGAADDSGLPNDRFFAVRPEGSVSTLKIQRTERGDSAVYLCASSFGSNTEAFFGQGTRLTVV.

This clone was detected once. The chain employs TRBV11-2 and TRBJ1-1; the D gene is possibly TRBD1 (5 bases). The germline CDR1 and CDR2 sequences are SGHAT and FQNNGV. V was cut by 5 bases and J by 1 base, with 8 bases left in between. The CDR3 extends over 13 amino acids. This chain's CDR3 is CASSRTGNTEAFF. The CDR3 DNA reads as TGTGCCAGCAGCCGCACAGGGAACACTGAAGCTTTCTTT.

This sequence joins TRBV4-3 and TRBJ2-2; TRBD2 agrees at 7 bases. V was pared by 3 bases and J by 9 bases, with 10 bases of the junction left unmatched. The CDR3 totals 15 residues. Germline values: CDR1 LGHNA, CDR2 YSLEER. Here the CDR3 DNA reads TGCGCCAGCAGCCATGAAGCTACTAGCGTCCGGGAGCTGTTTTTT. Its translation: CASSHEATSVRELFF.